This T cell receptor (beta chain) was identified in a study of blood T cell repertoires in COVID-19 (TCRdb year 2020). Study-level background: Samples from collaborators originated in the United States, Italy and Spain and spanned both the acute and convalescent phases of COVID-19. Samples came from the ongoing ImmuneRACE study (first 160 participants) plus 1,254 subjects from 6 global collaborators. Where HLA class I and class II types were available, the types were taken from metadata supplied by the sample provider, not from assay-based typing. Sample metadata almost always included a de-identified subject ID, COVID-19 status, age in years and sex. The prospective study material was composed of cDNA or gDNA derived from T cells, B-cell-depleted T cells, or PBMCs. The repertoires were made available in a free public database intended to serve as a resource for research on the immune response to SARS-CoV-2. Deeply sampled blood TCRbeta repertoires from subjects exposed to, actively infected with, or recovered from COVID-19 were included in the dataset. Beyond this particular receptor, the publication reports: How much clinical and demographic metadata was included differed by source and by participant, and the metadata was provided uncurated.

According to the germline V gene, CDR1 reads SGHTA and CDR2 reads FQGTGA. From its cysteine to its phenylalanine, the CDR3 spans 13 amino acids. Just CDR3 DNA is preserved here, 39 bases in frame from base 1. Germline trimming: 5 bases from V, 8 bases from J; junction bases outside gene matches: 6. A note on this clone: The antigen it recognizes is unknown. No clone much larger than this one lies a single base away; base qualities are absent.

TCRbeta CDR3 regions were amplified from genomic DNA using the immunoSEQ Assay, a bias-controlled multiplex PCR. Per the authors' processing: Within the assay, amplification of reference gene primers was used to estimate how many nucleated cells each sample contained. To quantify the absolute abundance of each unique TCRbeta CDR3 rearrangement, sequence reads were collapsed and filtered. For each sample, productive Simpson clonality was calculated by taking the square root of Simpson's diversity index across productive rearrangements. This is the immuneACCESS table as TCRdb keeps it, with only in-frame sequences that have V and J called. A part of the clones is gone; compared with another copy, unresolved V genes explain less than half, and the rest is unexplained. V and J calls and clone size come straight from that table; D and trimming were deduced from the DNA. The sample profile shows roughly 300,000 clones; about nine tenths of them were found once. The ten largest clones represent roughly 1.9% of the sample.

One collaborating source in Seattle enrolled patients while the patients were actively infected and followed the patients over time throughout the course of disease. Whole blood was collected in K2EDTA tubes by collaborating institutions according to the institutions' own protocols. For TCRbeta analysis, collaborators shipped samples in one of three forms: frozen whole blood, isolated PBMCs, or DNA extracted from either of those sample types. This clonotype was obtained from a young woman with COVID-19, enrolled during active disease. The sequenced sample consisted of peripheral blood. The sequence joins TRBV7-3 to TRBJ1-2; 9 central bases correspond to TRBD1. The nucleotides are TGTGCCAGCAGCCTAGGGACAGGGAACGGCTACACCTTC. This yields the protein CASSLGTGNGYTF.